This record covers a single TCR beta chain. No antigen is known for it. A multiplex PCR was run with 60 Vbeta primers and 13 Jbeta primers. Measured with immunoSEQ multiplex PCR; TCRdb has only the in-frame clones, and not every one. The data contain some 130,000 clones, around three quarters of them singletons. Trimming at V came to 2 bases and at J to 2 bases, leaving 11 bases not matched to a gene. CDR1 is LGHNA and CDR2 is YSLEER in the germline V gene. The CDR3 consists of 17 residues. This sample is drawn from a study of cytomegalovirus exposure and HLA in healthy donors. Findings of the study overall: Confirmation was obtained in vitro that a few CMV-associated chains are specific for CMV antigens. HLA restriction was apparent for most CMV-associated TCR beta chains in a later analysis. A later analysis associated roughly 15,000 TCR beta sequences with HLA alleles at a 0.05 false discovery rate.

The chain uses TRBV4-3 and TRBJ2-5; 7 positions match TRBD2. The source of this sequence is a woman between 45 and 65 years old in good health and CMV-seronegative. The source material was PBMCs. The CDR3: CASSQKAGTNGQETQYF. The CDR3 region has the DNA TGCGCCAGCAGCCAAAAAGCTGGGACTAACGGGCAAGAGACCCAGTACTTC.